The clone carrying this T cell receptor beta chain showed up just once. This record belongs to a study of neoadjuvant anti-PD-1 for oral cavity cancer. The CDR3 totals 15 residues. V lost 5 bases, J lost 6 bases, and 7 bases stayed unmatched. CDR1 LNHDA and CDR2 SQIVND come from the germline V gene (reference sequence). TCRdb's copy holds only in-frame clones and misses some; the assay was immunoSEQ multiplex PCR. The sample holds approximately 35,000 clones; just under 90% are singletons and the top ten take 3% to 4%. Analysis of PBMCs was direct, with no culture step. The sequencing here drew on PBMCs, taken before nivolumab (anti-PD-1) treatment. This receptor was obtained from a person aged 35-79 years with oral cavity squamous cell carcinoma. This sequence joins TRBV19 and TRBJ1-5; 10 positions match TRBD1. CDR3 region: CASSPGQGYGQPQHF. CDR3 nucleotide sequence: TGTGCCAGTAGTCCGGGACAGGGGTACGGTCAGCCCCAGCATTTT.